What follows are 18 T cell receptor beta chains derived from one specimen sequenced in a study of T cell responses to AZD1222 COVID-19 vaccine. Generated by immunoSEQ multiplex PCR, the TCRdb table keeps only in-frame clones and is missing some. The sample has 88,000 or so clones, about 88% seen once; the top ten hold just under 5%. Sequencing was performed on peripheral blood, taken 28 days after the second AZD1222 dose. These receptors were taken from an adult who received the AZD1222 COVID-19 vaccine.

The rearrangement links TRBV18 to TRBJ2-3; D gene unclear. Per the germline V gene, CDR1 is KGHSH and CDR2 is LQKENI. This CDR3 is 13 amino acids long. V lost 6 bases to trimming and J lost 2 bases, with 9 bases between them. The CDR3 sequence: CASSRAPTDTQYF. CDR3 DNA: TGTGCCAGCTCTAGGGCCCCCACAGATACGCAGTATTTT.

The V gene is TRBV7-8, the J gene TRBJ2-5; 11 bases match TRBD2. V shed 3 bases and J 1 base; nucleotides not matched to a gene: 4. Per germline, CDR1 SGHVS and CDR2 FQNEAQ. CDR3 length equals 16 residues. CDR3 sequence: CASSFGGLAAQETQYF. For the CDR3, the DNA is TGTGCCAGCAGCTTTGGGGGACTAGCGGCCCAAGAGACCCAGTACTTC. Variable domain in full (rest from reference TRBV7-8 and TRBJ2-5): GAGVSQSPRYKVAKRGQDVALRCDPISGHVSLFWYQQALGQGPEFLTYFQNEAQLDKSGLPSDRFFAERPEGSVSTLKIQRTQQEDSAVYLCASSFGGLAAQETQYFGPGTRLLVL.

The chain uses TRBV6-2 or TRBV6-3 and TRBJ1-2, with D possibly TRBD1 on 5 matching bases. Trimming shortened V by 2 bases and J by 2 bases, and 15 bases separated the two germline ends. In germline, CDR1 is MNHEY, CDR2 SVGEGT. The CDR3 is made up of 16 amino acids. This CDR3 reads CASSYGAGTTNYGYTF. DNA of the CDR3: TGTGCCAGCAGTTACGGAGCAGGGACTACCAACTATGGCTACACCTTC.

The genes are TRBV5-1 and TRBJ1-2; 7 nucleotides line up with TRBD1. Trimming removed 4 bases from V and 5 bases from J; junction bases left unmatched: 2. There are 12 residues in the CDR3. Germline V lookup: CDR1 SGHRS, CDR2 YFSETQ. Here the CDR3 reads CASSGTEYGYTF. CDR3 coding DNA: TGCGCCAGCAGCGGGACAGAGTATGGCTACACCTTC. Full variable domain (remainder filled in from reference TRBV5-1 and TRBJ1-2): KAGVTQTPRYLIKTRGQQVTLSCSPISGHRSVSWYQQTPGQGLQFLFEYFSETQRNKGNFPGRFSGRQFSNSRSEMNVSTLELGDSALYLCASSGTEYGYTFGSGTRLTVV.

This chain uses TRBV9 with TRBJ1-1, with D perhaps TRBD1 (6 bases). V was cut by 3 bases and J by 4 bases, with 13 bases left in between. Germline CDR1 is SGDLS and CDR2 is YYNGEE. This CDR3 is built from 14 residues. The CDR3 nucleotides are TGTGCCAGCAGCGGGAATGGGGGCGGCACTGAAGCTTTCTTT. This encodes CASSGNGGGTEAFF.

As regards this clone: Distinct nucleotide sequences in the sample also encode this CDR3. The chain employs TRBV12-3 or TRBV12-4 and TRBJ2-5; the D is unclear. The CDR3 has 13 amino acids. V was clipped by 2 bases and J by 4 bases, with 8 bases between them. This chain's CDR3 is CASSLTRRETQYF. CDR3 nucleotides: TGTGCCAGCAGTTTAACGCGGCGAGAGACCCAGTACTTC.

The chain couples TRBV19 to TRBJ1-5, with 10 bases matching TRBD1. With 5 bases clipped from V and 4 bases from J, the junction kept 11 bases outside the gene matches. This CDR3 region has 17 residues. The germline V gene has CDR1 LNHDA and CDR2 SQIVND (reference sequence). CDR3 in amino acids: CASSPNPRQGANQPQHF. CDR3 DNA: TGTGCCAGTAGTCCCAACCCTAGACAGGGGGCGAATCAGCCCCAGCATTTT.

This clone appeared once. The V and J genes are TRBV6-1 and TRBJ1-1, with D unresolved. This CDR3 spans 15 amino acids. The germline CDR1 and CDR2 sequences are MNHNS and SASEGT. The V end lost 1 base, the J end lost 2 bases, and 11 bases lay between the germline ends. The CDR3 here is CASSEVIGRNTEAFF. The CDR3 DNA reads as TGTGCCAGCAGTGAAGTAATTGGGCGCAACACTGAAGCTTTCTTT.

The chain combines TRBV6-5 with TRBJ2-1; D gene uncertain. This CDR3 has 12 amino acids. The ends were cut back, 4 bases at V and 10 bases at J, with 11 bases in the middle. Per germline, CDR1 MNHEY and CDR2 SVGAGI. For the CDR3, the DNA is TGTGCCAGCAGTTTCATGGCGACAGAGCAGTTCTTC. Protein: CASSFMATEQFF.

The chain carries TRBV2 and TRBJ2-1; D unresolved. Trimming removed 9 bases from V and 4 bases from J, with 13 bases in between. Looked up from germline, CDR1 is SNHLY and CDR2 is FYNNEI. The CDR3 is 13 amino acids. CDR3 in DNA: TGTGCCAGTCGGACCCCTCTATACAATGAGCAGTTCTTC. Translation: CASRTPLYNEQFF.

This chain joins TRBV3-1 (or the pseudogene TRBV3-2) and TRBJ1-6; D unclear. V was trimmed by 8 bases and J by 8 bases, leaving 4 bases between them. Germline CDR1 LGHDT, CDR2 YNNKEL (reference sequence). This CDR3 comprises 10 residues. The DNA of the CDR3 is TGTGCCAGCGGGGATTCACCCCTCCACTTT. Translated: CASGDSPLHF.

In this sample, this clone turned up once. The chain carries TRBV6-5 and TRBJ1-5; D gene ambiguous. This CDR3 has 15 residues. Germline V gives CDR1 MNHEY, CDR2 SVGAGI. Between the trimmed V and J ends, which lost 6 bases and 0 bases, there was a span of 12 bases. The CDR3, as DNA: TGTGCCAGCAGCCCCCTTGAGGTTAGCAATCAGCCCCAGCATTTT. It codes for CASSPLEVSNQPQHF.

The rearrangement joins TRBV30 to TRBJ2-7, with 11 bases identical to TRBD1. Germline V gives CDR1 GTSNPN, CDR2 SVGIG (reference sequence). The CDR3 spans 13 residues. V lost 2 bases to trimming and J lost 10 bases; unmatched junction nucleotides: 7. The CDR3 DNA reads TGTGCCTGGAGTCCGGGACAGGGGGGGACACAGTACTTC. The encoded protein is CAWSPGQGGTQYF.

V is TRBV19 and J is TRBJ1-1; D unclear. The CDR3 extends over 13 amino acids. V was pared by 1 base and J by 7 bases, with 10 bases between. Germline lookup yields CDR1 LNHDA and CDR2 SQIVND (reference sequence). Here the CDR3 DNA reads TGTGCCAGTAGTATAGCCCCACAGCTTGAAGCTTTCTTT. Protein: CASSIAPQLEAFF.

The CDR3 region is CASSEGGNPEAFF. In DNA form, the CDR3 reads TGTGCCAGCAGTGAGGGAGGGAATCCTGAAGCTTTCTTT. The J gene is TRBJ1-1, the V gene TRBV6-1; D call uncertain. The CDR3 spans 13 residues. The germline V and J ends were trimmed by 3 bases and 6 bases, with 11 bases remaining between them. Germline V CDR1 and CDR2: MNHNS, SASEGT.

V usage is TRBV6-5 and J usage is TRBJ2-1, with 7 bases identical to TRBD1. With V trimmed by 7 bases and J by 0 bases, 3 bases remained unmatched. Germline V gives CDR1 MNHEY, CDR2 SVGAGI. This CDR3 region has 14 residues. CDR3 loop: CASTRDSSYNEQFF. The CDR3 bases are TGTGCCAGCACCCGGGACAGCTCCTACAATGAGCAGTTCTTC.

The chain combines TRBV19 with TRBJ1-5; TRBD1 is a possible D gene (6 bases). The CDR3 sequence is 17 residues long. Germline CDR1 and CDR2: LNHDA and SQIVND (reference sequence). V was shortened by 4 bases and J by 4 bases, with 20 bases between the two germline ends. The CDR3 nucleotides read TGTGCCAGTAGTAGCGGGCAGGGGAGAGGAAGAAATCAGCCCCAGCATTTT. It codes for CASSSGQGRGRNQPQHF.

The chain joins TRBV6-5 to TRBJ2-7; a weak D match, TRBD1 (6 bases). This CDR3 is built from 13 residues. Germline loops: CDR1 MNHEY, CDR2 SVGAGI. The V end was cut by 2 bases, the J end by 5 bases, with 10 bases between. For the CDR3, the DNA is TGTGCCAGCAGTTACGCCAGGGGCCACGAGCAGTACTTC. This codes for CASSYARGHEQYF.